This entry concerns a single TCR beta chain. The antigen is not known. Sampled blood was obtained at baseline, cycle 4 day 1, and cycle 7 day 1. This sample stems from a study of OX40 agonist ivuxolimab in advanced cancers. Overall study findings and caveats: Clonal expansion from baseline to week 6 occurred in both CD4+ and CD8+ T cells. The mean number of expanded clones was higher in CD8+ T cells than in CD4+.

Germline V gene sequence: CDR1 SGHRS, CDR2 YFSETQ. Trimming took 4 bases from V and 5 from J; bases not matched to a gene: 11. This CDR3 is 16 amino acids long. The protocol was immunoSEQ multiplex PCR, while the TCRdb copy is restricted to in-frame clones and leaves out a portion. This sample has around 70,000 clones; roughly 80% occur once, and the top ten carry about 2.3%. This clonotype originated in an adult with an advanced solid tumor such as melanoma, head and neck, liver or kidney cancer. This specimen consisted of CD4+ or CD8+ T cells sorted from blood, obtained in a trial of the OX40 agonist ivuxolimab. The chain uses TRBV5-1 and TRBJ2-5; TRBD1 agrees at 10 bases. The CDR3 DNA is TGCGCCAGCAGCCACCAGACAGGGGGCTTTGGGGAGACCCAGTACTTC. This translates into CASSHQTGGFGETQYF.